This T cell receptor beta chain is drawn from a study of blood T cells in healthy people across ages. V was pared by 0 bases and J by 5 bases, with 12 bases of the junction left unmatched. The CDR3 is 17 amino acids. CDR1 is SGHNT, CDR2 YYREEE, per germline (reference sequence). This clonotype was seen a handful of times. A second PCR, run for about 7 to 11 cycles, used a sample-barcoded 5' primer plus a J-beta primer mix. From the 5' RACE reads, TCRdb called clonotypes with MiXCR, one entry per CDR3 protein. The sample includes some 790,000 distinct CDR3 sequences, 25% to 30% of them seen just once. The chain recombines TRBV5-4 with TRBJ2-3; 7 bases fit TRBD2. Material for sequencing was blood. This receptor was taken from a woman over 75 in good health. This chain's CDR3 is CASSLAIGSGPGDTQYF. The DNA for the CDR3 is TGTGCCAGCAGCTTGGCGATTGGTAGCGGGCCAGGAGATACGCAGTATTTT.